Each of the 6 T cell receptor beta chains below was sequenced from the same sample in a study of CD8+ T cells in alopecia areata. Markers including CD4, CD8alpha, NKG2D and NKG2ACE guided sorting of pooled cutaneous lymph node cells. RNA was extracted and reverse transcribed into cDNA as the sequencing template. The method was immunoSEQ multiplex PCR; TCRdb's version includes in-frame clones alone and lacks a portion of them. Observed in the sample are under 350,000 clones, none of them singletons. The source material was CD4+ T cells sorted from a lymph node. Receptor source: a C3H/HeJ mouse with alopecia areata. The strain's MHC: H2-k.

This clone was recorded a few times. The gene symbols are mouse symbols. With the read ending 4 residues before the CDR3 end, the germline J gene is used to fill in that end. The chain recombines TRBV1 with TRBJ2-5, with 9 nucleotides matching TRBD1. The CDR3 totals 14 residues. Germline assignment: CDR1 NSQYPW and CDR2 LRSPGD (reference sequence). CDR3 protein: CTCSAGDREDTQYF. The DNA read from the CDR3 is TGCACCTGCAGTGCAGGGGACAGGGAGGAC. Using reference TRBV1 and TRBJ2-5 for the parts outside the CDR3, the full variable domain is VTLLEQNPRWRLVPRGQAVNLRCILKNSQYPWMSWYQQDLQKQLQWLFTLRSPGDKEVKSLPGADYLATRVTDTELRLQVANMSQGRTLYCTCSAGDREDTQYFGPGTRLLVL.

This clone was seen a few times. The genes are named according to mouse. The read is 4 residues too short to cover the CDR3 end, so that end is filled in from the germline J gene. This sequence joins TRBV13-1 and TRBJ1-1, with D perhaps TRBD1 (6 bases). The V end was cut by 5 bases, the J end by 0 bases, with 8 bases between. The CDR3 runs to 13 residues. CDR1 and CDR2 (germline): NSHNY, SYGAGN. The part of the CDR3 DNA that was read is TGTGCCAGCAGCAGGGGTACAAACACA. Translating gives CASSRGTNT. The full CDR3 protein reads CASSRGTNTEVFF.

With regard to this clone: Mouse gene names and germline throughout. The DNA ends 4 residues before the CDR3 does, and the rest of the CDR3 is filled in from the germline J gene. Other DNA sequences of this sample code for an identical CDR3. The V and J genes are TRBV17 and TRBJ1-1; unclear D gene. V was clipped by 0 bases and J by 0 bases, with 5 bases between them. The CDR3 spans 14 residues. Germline loops: CDR1 MNHDT, CDR2 YYDKIL. CDR3 DNA (partial): TGTGCTAGCAGTAGAGACAGTGCAAACACA. Residues: CASSRDSANT. The whole CDR3 region reads CASSRDSANTEVFF.

Concerning this clone: Gene labels here are mouse ones. The CDR3 is cut off 4 residues early in the read; its end comes from the germline J gene. V usage is TRBV13-1 and J usage is TRBJ2-5; D perhaps matches TRBD1 (5 bases). This CDR3 has 13 amino acids. Germline V gene data show CDR1 as NSHNY and CDR2 as SYGAGN. This CDR3 reads CASRQGWLDTQYF. The CDR3 DNA, read in part, is TGTGCCAGCAGGCAGGGATGGTTGGAC.

This clone came up a few times. Gene names denote mouse genes. The sequence runs out 4 residues before the end of the CDR3; the remainder is reconstructed from the germline J gene. The chain couples TRBV1 to TRBJ1-2, with 12 bases fitting TRBD1. The CDR3 extends over 15 amino acids. Germline CDR1 reads NSQYPW; CDR2 reads LRSPGD (reference sequence). V trimming: 4 bases; J trimming: 2 bases; junction bases outside the gene matches: 2. CDR3 DNA, as far as it was read: TGCACCTGCAGTGGGGGGACAGGGGGCAACTCC. Protein sequence: CTCSGGTGGNS. The full CDR3 protein reads CTCSGGTGGNSDYTF.

Comment on this clone: Gene names refer to mouse genes. The CDR3 DNA, read in part, is TGTGCCTGGAGTCTGGGACAGGGGAGGGAT. It codes for CAWSLGQGRD. The entire CDR3 protein is CAWSLGQGRDEQYF. The rearrangement uses TRBV31 and TRBJ2-7; 10 positions agree with TRBD1. Read data end 4 residues before the CDR3 end; the end is taken from the germline J gene. The CDR3 is 14 amino acids. The germline V gene encodes CDR1 GKSSPN and CDR2 SITVG.